This is a list of T cell receptor beta chains from one sample in a study of T cell repertoires in cytomegalovirus infection. Their target antigens are unknown. One entry per CDR3 protein results from TCRdb running MiXCR on the reads. The sample carries approximately 340,000 distinct CDR3 sequences, 25% to 35% recorded once. The specimen comprised cultured PBMCs, sampled from culture after CMV antigen stimulation. All receptors come from a human donor in good health (CMV status not recorded). Some clones in this sample may be carry-over from other donors' samples. Both conserved end residues are part of each CDR3. The order of the fields is V gene, J gene, CDR3 protein.

v_gene: TRBV6-2/TRBV6-3; j_gene: TRBJ1-5; CDR3aa: CASKGGRDQPQHF
v_gene: TRBV15; j_gene: TRBJ2-2; CDR3aa: CATSRDFRGRRTTGELFF
v_gene: TRBV2; j_gene: TRBJ1-5; CDR3aa: CASRFDRGNNQPQHF
v_gene: TRBV7-8; j_gene: TRBJ1-1; CDR3aa: CASSPGIAFEAFF
v_gene: TRBV28; j_gene: TRBJ1-5; CDR3aa: CASSPQGKSNQPQHF
v_gene: TRBV6-5; j_gene: TRBJ2-1; CDR3aa: CASSRSLAGGGNEQFF
v_gene: TRBV7-9; j_gene: TRBJ2-5; CDR3aa: CASSLGGAVVSETQYF
v_gene: TRBV6-1; j_gene: TRBJ1-3; CDR3aa: CASSPRDIGNTIYF
v_gene: TRBV6-6; j_gene: TRBJ2-5; CDR3aa: CATQGVRETQYF
v_gene: TRBV19; j_gene: TRBJ1-5; CDR3aa: CASSIDHRVQPQHF
v_gene: TRBV20-1; j_gene: TRBJ2-3; CDR3aa: CSAPRTGGYVSDTQYF
v_gene: TRBV12-5; j_gene: TRBJ2-1; CDR3aa: CASGFHTGTEGNEQFF
v_gene: TRBV9; j_gene: TRBJ1-3; CDR3aa: CASSVGGDTGNTIYF
v_gene: TRBV27; j_gene: TRBJ1-5; CDR3aa: CASSFSTDSNQPQHF
v_gene: TRBV20-1; j_gene: TRBJ1-2; CDR3aa: CSASQEYNYGYTF
v_gene: TRBV5-4; j_gene: TRBJ2-3; CDR3aa: CASSLGPPPTDTQYF
v_gene: TRBV28; j_gene: TRBJ1-2; CDR3aa: CASSPQDRGRRYGYTF
v_gene: TRBV5-4; j_gene: TRBJ2-3; CDR3aa: CASSSALAGAADTQYF
v_gene: TRBV12-3/TRBV12-4; j_gene: TRBJ2-2; CDR3aa: CASSLEGFGTGELFF
v_gene: TRBV7-4; j_gene: TRBJ1-1; CDR3aa: CASSSDRGFAEAFF
v_gene: TRBV7-6; j_gene: TRBJ2-7; CDR3aa: CASSGQTYEQYF
v_gene: TRBV6-2/TRBV6-3; j_gene: TRBJ1-5; CDR3aa: CASSWRNFNQPQHF
v_gene: TRBV7-8; j_gene: TRBJ2-1; CDR3aa: CASSAELAGETNEQFF
v_gene: TRBV7-2; j_gene: TRBJ2-1; CDR3aa: CASSPGLATHNEQFF
v_gene: TRBV6-5; j_gene: TRBJ1-3; CDR3aa: CASSSASSGNTIYF
v_gene: TRBV20-1; j_gene: TRBJ1-5; CDR3aa: CSARSRTVLNQPQHF
v_gene: TRBV7-2; j_gene: TRBJ2-3; CDR3aa: CTSSLGLDGDTQYF
v_gene: TRBV5-4; j_gene: TRBJ1-1; CDR3aa: CASTDRQTQNTEAFF
v_gene: TRBV5-4; j_gene: TRBJ2-4; CDR3aa: CASNDFAGGAKNIQYF
v_gene: TRBV6-5; j_gene: TRBJ2-7; CDR3aa: CASSYGRAAYEQYF
v_gene: TRBV7-8; j_gene: TRBJ1-6; CDR3aa: CASSLVSRGNNSPLHF
v_gene: TRBV20-1; j_gene: TRBJ1-5; CDR3aa: CSAPAFRAQGQPQHF
v_gene: TRBV7-9; j_gene: TRBJ2-6; CDR3aa: CASSLRPIRLSGANVLTF
v_gene: TRBV7-2; j_gene: TRBJ1-4; CDR3aa: CASSASGYPNEKLFF
v_gene: TRBV6-6; j_gene: TRBJ2-7; CDR3aa: CASRGKQGSYEQYF
v_gene: TRBV11-3; j_gene: TRBJ1-1; CDR3aa: CASSLDLSDTEAFF
v_gene: TRBV10-1; j_gene: TRBJ1-6; CDR3aa: CASSDSRGLINSPLHF
v_gene: TRBV28; j_gene: TRBJ2-3; CDR3aa: CASSTRRNVGTQYF
v_gene: TRBV7-9; j_gene: TRBJ1-4; CDR3aa: CASSSPGEKLFF
v_gene: TRBV20-1; j_gene: TRBJ2-7; CDR3aa: CSARDVQGEYEQYF
v_gene: TRBV7-2; j_gene: TRBJ2-2; CDR3aa: CASSFSVNTGELFF
v_gene: TRBV12-3/TRBV12-4; j_gene: TRBJ1-3; CDR3aa: CASSLERTAGNTIYF
v_gene: TRBV7-3; j_gene: TRBJ2-2; CDR3aa: CASSSSLDTTNTGELFF
v_gene: TRBV20-1; j_gene: TRBJ1-2; CDR3aa: CSARALLGYTF
v_gene: TRBV5-1; j_gene: TRBJ2-7; CDR3aa: CASKEDNSYEQYF
v_gene: TRBV11-2; j_gene: TRBJ2-1; CDR3aa: CASSLADRFYNEQFF
v_gene: TRBV6-1; j_gene: TRBJ1-5; CDR3aa: CASKPSSHSNQPQHF
v_gene: TRBV6-1; j_gene: TRBJ2-2; CDR3aa: CASSTGVPNTGELFF
v_gene: TRBV2; j_gene: TRBJ2-5; CDR3aa: CASSEALGGEETQYF
v_gene: TRBV7-9; j_gene: TRBJ1-2; CDR3aa: CASTQSRTGTMAGYTF
v_gene: TRBV20-1; j_gene: TRBJ2-7; CDR3aa: CSAGSQAYEQYF
v_gene: TRBV7-2; j_gene: TRBJ1-1; CDR3aa: CASSFGQMNTEAFF
v_gene: TRBV9; j_gene: TRBJ2-3; CDR3aa: CASSVEGQSLADTQYF
v_gene: TRBV27; j_gene: TRBJ2-5; CDR3aa: CASSLSGGGRLETQYF